This T cell receptor beta chain derives from a study of CDR3 diversity in severe acne. Note on this clonotype: Sequence at one end of the junction differs from germline and may be a read error.

TCRdb called the PCR reads again in MiXCR, with one record for every CDR3 protein. There are more than 85,000 distinct CDR3 sequences in the sample; under 60% occur only once, and 9.5% to 15% lies in the top ten. The receptor was isolated from a male donor with acne. Sequenced: blood.

The CDR3 DNA reads TGTGCCATCAGAGAGCCAACAGTGACTGAAGCCTTCTTT. Translating it yields CAIREPTVTEAFF. This sequence joins TRBV10-3 and TRBJ1-1, with unresolved D. Germline lookup yields CDR1 ENHRY and CDR2 SYGVKD. There are 13 residues in the CDR3.